The source of this T cell receptor beta chain is a study of OX40 agonist ivuxolimab in advanced cancers. Overall study context: Three patients, one with hepatocellular carcinoma and two with cutaneous melanoma, responded partially.

Clones were sequenced by immunoSEQ multiplex PCR, and TCRdb holds only the in-frame ones, with some missing. The sample comprises about 45,000 clones, 82% of which are singletons, and 2% to 2.5% rests with the top ten. CDR1 is SGHAT, CDR2 FQDESV, per germline (reference sequence). The CDR3 is 16 amino acids. Trimming pared 1 base from V and 5 bases from J, leaving 17 bases between. This sequence was found in an adult with an advanced solid tumor such as melanoma, head and neck, liver or kidney cancer. This specimen consisted of CD4+ or CD8+ T cells sorted from blood, obtained in a trial of the OX40 agonist ivuxolimab. The V gene is TRBV11-1, the J gene TRBJ2-5, with D possibly being TRBD1 (6 bases). The CDR3 bases are TGTGCCAGCAGCTTAGGGCCACAGGGCCCTTGGGAGACCCAGTACTTC. Its translation: CASSLGPQGPWETQYF.